The rows below give T cell receptor beta chains drawn from one sample of a study of response to subunit inactivated influenza vaccine. MiXCR was run by TCRdb on the RT-PCR reads, yielding one entry per CDR3 protein. This sample has about 570,000 distinct CDR3 sequences, with roughly 10% found just once. These same records also appear under a second study, on T cells expressing NK-cell markers.

This specimen was PBMCs from blood, taken on the day of vaccination. The receptors shown here come from a man aged 45-65 years who received an inactivated influenza vaccine. CDR3s include the opening cysteine and the closing phenylalanine or tryptophan. The D gene is left open where the match is weak. Only some rows state a clone size, as once, few, many or a class for expanded clones.

j_call clone_size d_call v_call cdr3_aa cdr3_nt
TRBJ1-3 NA TRBD1 TRBV5-1 CASSEGTGSGTIYF TGCGCCAGCAGCGAGGGGACAGGGAGCGGGACCATATATTTT
TRBJ2-1 few NA TRBV7-9 CASSLARGSSANNEQFF TGTGCCAGCAGCTTAGCGCGGGGTTCTAGCGCCAACAATGAGCAGTTCTTC
TRBJ2-7 few TRBD1 TRBV29-1 CSVKTGGYEQYF TGCAGCGTTAAGACAGGGGGCTACGAGCAGTACTTC
TRBJ2-1 few NA TRBV12-3/TRBV12-4 CASSLHGGEQFF TGTGCCAGCAGCCTTCACGGCGGTGAGCAGTTCTTC
TRBJ2-1 many TRBD2 TRBV14 CASSQKIGLAGGHEQFF TGTGCCAGCAGCCAAAAGATCGGACTAGCGGGAGGCCATGAGCAGTTCTTC
TRBJ1-6 NA NA TRBV12-3/TRBV12-4 CASSPHQTPLHF TGTGCCAGCAGTCCTCATCAAACACCCCTCCACTTT
TRBJ1-4 few NA TRBV2 CASPEVTTNEKLFF TGTGCCAGCCCCGAGGTCACAACTAATGAAAAACTGTTTTTT
TRBJ2-3 NA TRBD2 TRBV5-1 CASSFSRGLANTDTQYF TGCGCCAGCAGCTTCTCACGGGGACTAGCAAACACAGATACGCAGTATTTT
TRBJ2-7 few NA TRBV18 CASSPLGSHEQYF TGTGCCAGCTCGCCCTTGGGGTCCCACGAGCAGTACTTC
TRBJ2-5 few NA TRBV28 CASSLRVLQETQYF TGTGCCAGCAGTTTACGGGTCCTCCAAGAGACCCAGTACTTC
TRBJ2-1 NA TRBD2 TRBV6-1 CASSEGGDYYNEQFF TGTGCCAGCAGTGAGGGGGGGGACTACTACAATGAGCAGTTCTTC
TRBJ2-1 NA TRBD2 TRBV5-1 CASSKTSGGSYNEQFF TGCGCCAGCAGCAAGACTAGCGGGGGCTCCTACAATGAGCAGTTCTTC
TRBJ1-6 NA TRBD1 TRBV6-1 CASSQNRGLVGNSPLHF TGTGCCAGCAGCCAAAACAGGGGATTAGTCGGTAATTCACCCCTCCACTTT
TRBJ2-1 NA NA TRBV7-8 CASSLGAGLTYNEQFF TGTGCCAGCAGCCTTGGGGCGGGACTCACCTACAATGAGCAGTTCTTC
TRBJ2-2 NA NA TRBV7-9 CASSLSAGAVTGELFF TGTGCCAGCAGCTTATCGGCGGGGGCCGTCACCGGGGAGCTGTTTTTT
TRBJ2-5 many NA TRBV3-1 CASSQGVQASQYF TGTGCCAGCAGCCAAGGGGTACAGGCATCCCAGTACTTC